This TCR beta chain was documented in a study of blood T cell repertoires in COVID-19. Study-level background: Collection of acute and convalescent COVID-19 samples took place in the United States, Italy and Spain. PBMCs, B-cell-depleted T cells, or T cells were the source of the cDNA or gDNA that made up the material.

This clone has more than one count but fewer than ten. As handled by the study authors: Nucleated cell number was recorded as an estimate derived from reference gene primer amplification. Libraries were prepared by immunoSEQ multiplex PCR; TCRdb keeps only in-frame clonotypes and omits some of them. The D gene and trimming were derived from the DNA, and the V and J assignments and clone size from that table. The sample has about 300,000 clones, approximately 88% seen once. The CDR3 has 13 amino acids. V dropped 1 base and J dropped 5 bases, with 8 bases sitting between them. The specimen was peripheral blood. The sequence derives from a man younger than 30 who had recovered from COVID-19. The chain couples TRBV12-3 or TRBV12-4 to TRBJ1-1; the D is unclear. CDR3 DNA sequence: TGTGCCAGCAGTTTAGGTGAGAGGACTGAAGCTTTCTTT. This encodes CASSLGERTEAFF.